The following is a T cell receptor beta chain sequence with its context. The antigen is not known. These data come from a study of T cell responses to AZD1222 COVID-19 vaccine. The data were produced by immunoSEQ multiplex PCR, yet TCRdb's version contains in-frame clones alone and is incomplete. Here the sample spans about 78,000 clones, around nine tenths being singletons. Whole-study results and caveats: None of the repertoires were sampled until the peak T cell response had passed. The reported proportion of spike-specific TCRs targeting unmutated variant regions was nearly half. The donors showed a predominance of white British ancestry and of females, with possible underestimation of clonal diversity.

Germline values: CDR1 SGHDT, CDR2 YYEEEE. Trimming stripped 0 bases from V and 6 bases from J, with 9 bases between. This CDR3 has 13 residues. The genes are TRBV5-6 and TRBJ1-1; possibly TRBD1 for D (6 bases). This sample comprised peripheral blood, obtained 28 days after the second AZD1222 dose. This TCR was sampled from an adult who received the AZD1222 COVID-19 vaccine. The CDR3 sequence: CASSLGQGSEAFF. CDR3 in DNA: TGTGCCAGCAGCTTGGGCCAGGGGTCTGAAGCTTTCTTT.